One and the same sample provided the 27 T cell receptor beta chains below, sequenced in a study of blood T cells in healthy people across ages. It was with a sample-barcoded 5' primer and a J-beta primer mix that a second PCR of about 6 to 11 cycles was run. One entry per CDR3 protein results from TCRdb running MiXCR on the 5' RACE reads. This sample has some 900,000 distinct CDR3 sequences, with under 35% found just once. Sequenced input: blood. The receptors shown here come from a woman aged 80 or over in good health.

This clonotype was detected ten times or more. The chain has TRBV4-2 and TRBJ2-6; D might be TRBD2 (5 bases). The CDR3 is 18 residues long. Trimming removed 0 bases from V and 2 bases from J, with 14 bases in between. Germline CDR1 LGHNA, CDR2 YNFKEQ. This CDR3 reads CASSQDFTRAAGANVLTF. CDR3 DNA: TGTGCCAGCAGCCAAGATTTTACGAGGGCCGCTGGGGCCAACGTCCTGACTTTC.

The DNA of the CDR3 is TGTGCCACCAGCACCCGAGGACTAGGTGCGAACACTGAAGCTTTCTTT. Its translation is CATSTRGLGANTEAFF. The rearrangement uses TRBV15 and TRBJ1-1; no clear D gene. The CDR3 runs to 16 residues. The germline CDR1 and CDR2 sequences are LNHNV and YYDKDF (reference sequence). Trimming left V 4 bases short and J 1 base short, with 16 bases between.

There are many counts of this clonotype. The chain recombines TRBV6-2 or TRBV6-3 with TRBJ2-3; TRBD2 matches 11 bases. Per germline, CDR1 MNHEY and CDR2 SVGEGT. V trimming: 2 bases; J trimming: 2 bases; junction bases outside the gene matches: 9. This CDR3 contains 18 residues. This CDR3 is CASSYLLLLAGVTDTQYF. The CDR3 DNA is TGTGCCAGCAGTTACCTCCTCTTACTAGCGGGGGTCACAGATACGCAGTATTTT.

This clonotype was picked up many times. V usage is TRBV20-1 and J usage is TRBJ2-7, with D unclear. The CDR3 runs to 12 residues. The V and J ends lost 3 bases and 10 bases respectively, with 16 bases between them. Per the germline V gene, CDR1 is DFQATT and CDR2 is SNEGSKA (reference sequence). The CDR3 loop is CSARIQSTRQYF. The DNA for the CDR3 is TGCAGTGCTAGGATACAGAGTACGAGACAGTACTTC.

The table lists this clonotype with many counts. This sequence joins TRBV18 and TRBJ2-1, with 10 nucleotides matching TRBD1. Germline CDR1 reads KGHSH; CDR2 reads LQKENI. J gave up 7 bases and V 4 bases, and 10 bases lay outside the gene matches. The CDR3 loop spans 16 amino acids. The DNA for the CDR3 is TGTGCCAGCTCACATAACCCGGGACAGGGGCGGAATGAGCAGTTCTTC. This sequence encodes CASSHNPGQGRNEQFF.

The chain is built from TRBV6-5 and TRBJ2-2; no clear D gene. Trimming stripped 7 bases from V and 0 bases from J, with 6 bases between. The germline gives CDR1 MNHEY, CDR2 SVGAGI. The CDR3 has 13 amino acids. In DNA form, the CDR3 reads TGTGCCAGCAAACAGCCGAACACCGGGGAGCTGTTTTTT. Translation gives CASKQPNTGELFF.

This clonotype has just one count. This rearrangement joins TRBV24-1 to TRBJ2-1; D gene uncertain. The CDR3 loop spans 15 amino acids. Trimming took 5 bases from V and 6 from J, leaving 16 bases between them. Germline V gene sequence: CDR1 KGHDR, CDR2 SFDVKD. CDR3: CATSAMAPGCNEQFF. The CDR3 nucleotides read TGTGCCACCAGTGCTATGGCCCCCGGGTGCAATGAGCAGTTCTTC.

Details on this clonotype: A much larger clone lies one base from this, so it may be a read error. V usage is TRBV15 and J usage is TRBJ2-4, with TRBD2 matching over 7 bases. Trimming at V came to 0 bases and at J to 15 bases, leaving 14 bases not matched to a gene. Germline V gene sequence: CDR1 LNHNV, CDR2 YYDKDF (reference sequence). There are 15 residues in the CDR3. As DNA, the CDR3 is TGTGCCACCAGCAGAGAGTGGAGCGGGGCCTACGAGCGGTACTTC. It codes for CATSREWSGAYERYF.

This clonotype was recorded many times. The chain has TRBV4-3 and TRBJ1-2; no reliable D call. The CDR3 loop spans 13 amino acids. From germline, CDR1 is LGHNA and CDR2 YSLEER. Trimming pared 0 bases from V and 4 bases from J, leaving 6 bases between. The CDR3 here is CASSQENRYGYTF. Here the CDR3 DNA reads TGCGCCAGCAGCCAAGAAAACCGCTATGGCTACACCTTC.

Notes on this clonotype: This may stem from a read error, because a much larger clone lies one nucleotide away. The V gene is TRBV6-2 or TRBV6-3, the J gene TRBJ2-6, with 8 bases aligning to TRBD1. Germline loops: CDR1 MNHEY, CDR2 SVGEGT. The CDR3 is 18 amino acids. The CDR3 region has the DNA TGTGCCAGCAGTCCCCTCCAGGGGGCGAGTTCTGGGGCCAACGTCCGGACTTTC. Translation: CASSPLQGASSGANVRTF.

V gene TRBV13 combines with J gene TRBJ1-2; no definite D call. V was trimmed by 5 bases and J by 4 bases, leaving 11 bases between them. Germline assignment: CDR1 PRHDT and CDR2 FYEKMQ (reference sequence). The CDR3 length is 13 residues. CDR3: CASSPQAGYGYTF. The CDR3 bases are TGTGCCAGCAGCCCCCAGGCGGGCTATGGCTACACCTTC.

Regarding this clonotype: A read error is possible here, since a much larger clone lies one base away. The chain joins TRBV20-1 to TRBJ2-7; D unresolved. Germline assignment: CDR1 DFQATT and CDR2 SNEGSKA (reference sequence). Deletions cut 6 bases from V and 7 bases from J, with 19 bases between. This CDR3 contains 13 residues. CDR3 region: CSAALRSYNEQYF. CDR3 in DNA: TGCAGTGCGGCCCTGAGGTCCTACAATGAGCAGTACTTC.

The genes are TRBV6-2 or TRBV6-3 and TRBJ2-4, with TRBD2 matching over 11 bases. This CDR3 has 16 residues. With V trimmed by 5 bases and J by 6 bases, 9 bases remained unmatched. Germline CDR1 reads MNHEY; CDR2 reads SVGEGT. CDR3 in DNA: TGTGCCAGCAGTAACACGGGACTAGCGGTGGGAAACATTCAGTACTTC. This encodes CASSNTGLAVGNIQYF.

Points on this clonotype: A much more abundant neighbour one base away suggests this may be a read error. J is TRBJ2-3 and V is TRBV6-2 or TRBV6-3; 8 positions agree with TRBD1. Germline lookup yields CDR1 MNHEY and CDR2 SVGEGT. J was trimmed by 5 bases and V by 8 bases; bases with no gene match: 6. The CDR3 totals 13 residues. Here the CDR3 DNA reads TGTGCCAGCGTCGGGACAGGTAAAGATACGCAGTATTTT. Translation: CASVGTGKDTQYF.

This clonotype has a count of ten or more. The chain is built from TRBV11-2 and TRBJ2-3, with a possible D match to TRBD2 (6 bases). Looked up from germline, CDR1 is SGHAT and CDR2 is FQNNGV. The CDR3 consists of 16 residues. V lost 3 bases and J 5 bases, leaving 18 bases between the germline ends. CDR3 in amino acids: CASSLVASRGGDTQYF. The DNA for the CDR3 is TGTGCCAGCAGCTTGGTGGCTTCCCGGGGAGGAGATACGCAGTATTTT. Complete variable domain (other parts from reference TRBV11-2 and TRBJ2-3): EAGVAQSPRYKIIEKRQSVAFWCNPISGHATLYWYQQILGQGPKLLIQFQNNGVVDDSQLPKDRFSAERLKGVDSTLKIQPAKLEDSAVYLCASSLVASRGGDTQYFGPGTRLTVL.

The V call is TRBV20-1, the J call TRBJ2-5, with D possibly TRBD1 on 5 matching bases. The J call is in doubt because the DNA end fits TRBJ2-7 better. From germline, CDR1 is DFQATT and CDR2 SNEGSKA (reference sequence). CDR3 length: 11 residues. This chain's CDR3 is CSASSGNEQYF. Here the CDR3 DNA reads TGCAGTGCTAGTTCAGGGAACGAGCAGTACTTC.

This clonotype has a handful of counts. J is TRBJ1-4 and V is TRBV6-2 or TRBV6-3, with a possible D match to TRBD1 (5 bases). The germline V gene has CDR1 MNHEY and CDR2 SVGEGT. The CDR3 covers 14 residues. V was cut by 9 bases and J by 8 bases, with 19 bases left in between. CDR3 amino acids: CASNPGRGREKLFF. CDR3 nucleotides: TGTGCCAGTAACCCTGGGAGGGGACGAGAAAAACTGTTTTTT.

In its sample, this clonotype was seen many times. CDR3 region: CASSLRLAGGVLAKNIQYF. CDR3 coding DNA: TGTGCCAGCAGCCTCAGACTAGCGGGGGGAGTTCTAGCCAAAAACATTCAGTACTTC. V gene TRBV11-2 combines with J gene TRBJ2-4; 13 nucleotides match TRBD2. Germline V gene sequence: CDR1 SGHAT, CDR2 FQNNGV. V lost 5 bases to trimming and J lost 0 bases; unmatched junction nucleotides: 10. The CDR3 is made up of 19 amino acids. Supplemented by reference TRBV11-2 and TRBJ2-4, the full variable domain reads EAGVAQSPRYKIIEKRQSVAFWCNPISGHATLYWYQQILGQGPKLLIQFQNNGVVDDSQLPKDRFSAERLKGVDSTLKIQPAKLEDSAVYLCASSLRLAGGVLAKNIQYFGAGTRLSVL.

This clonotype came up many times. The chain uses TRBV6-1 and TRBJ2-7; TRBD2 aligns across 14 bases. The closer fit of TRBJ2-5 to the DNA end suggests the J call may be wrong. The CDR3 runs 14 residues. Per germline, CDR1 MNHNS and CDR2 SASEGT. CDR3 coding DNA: TGTGCCAGTAAGACTAGCGGGGGGGATAAGACCCAGTACTTC. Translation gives CASKTSGGDKTQYF.

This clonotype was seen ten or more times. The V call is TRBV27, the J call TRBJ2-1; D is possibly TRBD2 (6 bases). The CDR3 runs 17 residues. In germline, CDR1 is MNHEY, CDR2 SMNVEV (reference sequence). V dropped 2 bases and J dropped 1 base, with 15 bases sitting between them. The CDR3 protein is CASSLNYRRGSYNEQFF. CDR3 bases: TGTGCCAGCAGTTTAAACTACCGGCGGGGTTCCTACAATGAGCAGTTCTTC.

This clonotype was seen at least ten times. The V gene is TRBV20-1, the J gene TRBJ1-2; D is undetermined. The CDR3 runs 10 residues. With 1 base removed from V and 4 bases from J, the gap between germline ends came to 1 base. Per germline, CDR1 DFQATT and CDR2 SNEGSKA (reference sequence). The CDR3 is CSARAYGYTF. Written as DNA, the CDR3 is TGCAGTGCTAGAGCCTATGGCTACACCTTC.

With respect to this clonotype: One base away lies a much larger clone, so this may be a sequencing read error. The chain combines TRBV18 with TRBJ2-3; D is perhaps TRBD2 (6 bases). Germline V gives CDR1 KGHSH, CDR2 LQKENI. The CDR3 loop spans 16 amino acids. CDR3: CAGSPGPSAVTDTQYF. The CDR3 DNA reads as TGTGCCGGCTCACCAGGTCCTAGCGCCGTCACAGATACGCAGTATTTT.

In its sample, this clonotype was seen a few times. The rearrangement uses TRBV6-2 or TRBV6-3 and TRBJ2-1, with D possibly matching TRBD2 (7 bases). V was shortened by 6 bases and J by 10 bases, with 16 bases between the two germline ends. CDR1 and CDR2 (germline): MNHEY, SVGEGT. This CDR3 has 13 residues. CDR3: CASRGSGGREQFF. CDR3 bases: TGTGCCAGCAGGGGGTCGGGGGGCCGGGAGCAGTTCTTC.

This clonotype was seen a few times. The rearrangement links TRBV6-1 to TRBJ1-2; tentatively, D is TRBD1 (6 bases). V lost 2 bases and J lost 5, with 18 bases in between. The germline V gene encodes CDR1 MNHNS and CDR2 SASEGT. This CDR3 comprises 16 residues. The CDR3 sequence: CASSEREAGVAYGYTF. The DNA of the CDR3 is TGTGCCAGCAGTGAAAGAGAGGCAGGGGTCGCGTATGGCTACACCTTC.

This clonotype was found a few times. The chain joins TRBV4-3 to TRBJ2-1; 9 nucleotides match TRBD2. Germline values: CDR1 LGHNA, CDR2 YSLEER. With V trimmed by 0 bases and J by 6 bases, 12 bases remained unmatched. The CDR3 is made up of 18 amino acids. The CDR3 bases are TGCGCCAGCAGCCAAGAGCCCTCCCGGCGGGGGGGTGCCAATGAGCAGTTCTTC. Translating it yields CASSQEPSRRGGANEQFF.

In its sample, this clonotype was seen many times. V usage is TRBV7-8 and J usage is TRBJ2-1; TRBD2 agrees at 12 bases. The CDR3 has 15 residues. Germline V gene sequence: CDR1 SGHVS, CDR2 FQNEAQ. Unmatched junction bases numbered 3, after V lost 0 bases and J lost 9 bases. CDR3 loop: CASSLAGLAGGEQFF. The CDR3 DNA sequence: TGTGCCAGCAGCTTAGCGGGACTAGCGGGCGGTGAGCAGTTCTTC.

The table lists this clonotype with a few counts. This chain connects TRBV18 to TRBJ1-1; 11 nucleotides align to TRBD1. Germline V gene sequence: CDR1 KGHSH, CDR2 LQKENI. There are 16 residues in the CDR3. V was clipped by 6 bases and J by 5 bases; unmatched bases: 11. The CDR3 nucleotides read TGTGCCAGCTCCCGGTGGACAGGGGGCTTGAGGACTGAAGCTTTCTTT. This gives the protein CASSRWTGGLRTEAFF.